The 30 T cell receptor beta chains in this list originate from one sample, sequenced in a study of OX40 agonist ivuxolimab in advanced cancers. The table came from immunoSEQ multiplex PCR; TCRdb's copy has only in-frame clones and leaves some out. Of roughly 60,000 clones in the sample, about 89% are singletons; the top ten hold 11% to 15%. This specimen was CD4+ or CD8+ T cells sorted from blood, taken in a trial of the OX40 agonist ivuxolimab. These receptors were collected from an adult with an advanced solid tumor such as melanoma, head and neck, liver or kidney cancer.

This chain uses TRBV7-3 with TRBJ1-1; 7 bases are shared with TRBD1. CDR1 is SGHTA, CDR2 FQGTGA, per germline. J gave up 4 bases and V 5 bases, and 16 bases lay outside the gene matches. CDR3 size: 17 residues. Here the CDR3 reads CASSHANMDRRSTEAFF. CDR3 nucleotide sequence: TGTGCCAGCAGCCATGCTAATATGGACAGGCGGTCCACTGAAGCTTTCTTT. The whole variable domain, remainder taken from reference TRBV7-3 and TRBJ1-1, is GAGVSQTPSNKVTEKGKYVELRCDPISGHTALYWYRQSLGQGPEFLIYFQGTGAADDSGLPNDRFFAVRPEGSVSTLKIQRTERGDSAVYLCASSHANMDRRSTEAFFGQGTRLTVV.

The chain is built from TRBV6-6 and TRBJ2-3, with TRBD2 matching over 11 bases. Trimming cost V 5 bases and J 4 bases; bases outside gene matches: 5. Germline V CDR1 and CDR2: MNHNY, SVGAGI (reference sequence). This CDR3 region has 15 residues. The CDR3 protein is CASSRSSGRSDTQYF. The CDR3 nucleotides are TGTGCCAGCAGTCGTTCTAGCGGGAGGTCAGATACGCAGTATTTT.

This clone showed up just once. The chain uses TRBV7-3 and TRBJ1-2; 9 nucleotides line up with TRBD1. The V gene's germline CDR1 is SGHTA and CDR2 FQGTGA. V gave up 5 bases and J gave up 7 bases; unmatched junction bases: 5. CDR3 length: 13 residues. CDR3 region: CASSGTGGRGYTF. CDR3 DNA sequence: TGTGCCAGCAGCGGAACAGGGGGCCGTGGCTACACCTTC.

The V call is TRBV6-6, the J call TRBJ2-5, with D unclear. The CDR3 is 12 residues long. Germline V gene lookup returns CDR1 MNHNY and CDR2 SVGAGI (reference sequence). V shed 0 bases and J shed 5 bases, with 4 bases lying between them. The CDR3 bases are TGTGCCAGCAGTTACTCCCGGGAGACCCAGTACTTC. It specifies CASSYSRETQYF.

This chain joins TRBV2 and TRBJ2-7; TRBD1 is a possible D gene (5 bases). The CDR3 has 13 residues. V lost 5 bases to trimming and J lost 2 bases, with 10 bases between them. Per the germline V gene, CDR1 is SNHLY and CDR2 is FYNNEI. CDR3 region: CASSPTGPYEQYF. In DNA, the CDR3 is TGTGCCAGCAGTCCAACAGGTCCCTACGAGCAGTACTTC.

The chain carries TRBV2 and TRBJ2-7; D tentatively fits TRBD1 or TRBD2 (5 bases each). The CDR3 covers 13 residues. CDR1 and CDR2 (germline): SNHLY, FYNNEI. Trimming removed 4 bases from V and 7 bases from J, with 14 bases in between. CDR3 nucleotide sequence: TGTGCCAGCAGTGGGGGACCTTGGAATGAGCAGTACTTC. Protein sequence: CASSGGPWNEQYF. Supplemented by reference TRBV2 and TRBJ2-7, the full variable domain reads EPEVTQTPSHQVTQMGQEVILRCVPISNHLYFYWYRQILGQKVEFLVSFYNNEISEKSEIFDDQFSVERPDGSNFTLKIRSTKLEDSAMYFCASSGGPWNEQYFGPGTRLTVT.

This clone was seen a single time. The CDR3 region is CATSSLDRGTEQFF. CDR3 DNA: TGTGCCACCAGCAGCCTGGACAGGGGGACTGAGCAGTTCTTC. The gene calls are TRBV15 and TRBJ2-1, with 10 bases aligning to TRBD1. With V trimmed by 3 bases and J by 9 bases, 5 bases remained unmatched. Germline lookup yields CDR1 LNHNV and CDR2 YYDKDF (reference sequence). The CDR3 totals 14 residues.

The V and J genes are TRBV19 and TRBJ1-2; D is unresolved. The CDR3 spans 15 residues. Germline CDR1 LNHDA, CDR2 SQIVND (reference sequence). The germline V and J ends were trimmed by 1 base and 0 bases, with 9 bases remaining between them. CDR3 in DNA: TGTGCCAGTAGTATAGTCTCGGATTCTAACTATGGCTACACCTTC. The encoded protein is CASSIVSDSNYGYTF.

The chain uses TRBV5-1 and TRBJ2-1; 11 bases are shared with TRBD2. CDR1 and CDR2 (germline): SGHRS, YFSETQ. The CDR3 loop spans 17 amino acids. Losses at the gene ends were 5 bases for V and 0 bases for J; bases not matched to a gene: 7. The CDR3 nucleotides are TGCGCCAGCAGATCAGGACTAGCGGGTAGCTCCTACAATGAGCAGTTCTTC. It codes for CASRSGLAGSSYNEQFF.

The J gene is TRBJ2-3, the V gene TRBV5-1, with D perhaps TRBD2 (6 bases). V lost 0 bases and J lost 5, with 13 bases in between. The CDR3 consists of 15 residues. Germline V lookup: CDR1 SGHRS, CDR2 YFSETQ. DNA for the CDR3: TGCGCCAGCAGCTTGGGCCCGGGAGTCCAAGATACGCAGTATTTT. Protein product: CASSLGPGVQDTQYF.

The rearrangement uses TRBV9 and TRBJ2-7, with D possibly TRBD1 on 5 matching bases. CDR1 and CDR2 from the germline V gene are SGDLS and YYNGEE. V lost 0 bases and J 6 bases, leaving 13 bases between the germline ends. This CDR3 contains 14 residues. The CDR3 sequence is CASSVGGRASEQYF. DNA for the CDR3: TGTGCCAGCAGCGTAGGGGGCAGGGCTAGCGAGCAGTACTTC.

This clone was counted once. The chain carries TRBV27 and TRBJ2-1; the D gene is possibly TRBD2 (5 bases). Germline V gives CDR1 MNHEY, CDR2 SMNVEV (reference sequence). Trimming pared 4 bases from V and 4 bases from J, leaving 14 bases between. The CDR3 totals 15 residues. CDR3 residues: CASSSDYLGYNEQFF. As DNA, the CDR3 is TGTGCCAGCAGTTCCGACTACCTCGGTTACAATGAGCAGTTCTTC.

This sequence joins TRBV27 and TRBJ2-1, with a weak D call TRBD2 (5 bases). CDR1 and CDR2 from the germline V gene are MNHEY and SMNVEV (reference sequence). Trimming pared 6 bases from V and 8 bases from J, leaving 11 bases between. The CDR3 spans 12 residues. In DNA form, the CDR3 reads TGTGCCAGCAGCTCAACTAGGTATGAGCAGTTCTTC. Translating gives CASSSTRYEQFF.

V usage is TRBV25-1 and J usage is TRBJ1-3; the D is unclear. V was pared by 1 base and J by 4 bases, with 11 bases between. The germline V gene has CDR1 MGHDK and CDR2 SYGVNS. The CDR3 extends over 15 amino acids. The CDR3 DNA sequence: TGTGCCAGCAGTGAATCTGGGCCAGCCGGAAACACCATATATTTT. Encoded protein: CASSESGPAGNTIYF.

The chain links TRBV5-1 to TRBJ2-2; 10 nucleotides match TRBD2. The CDR3 covers 15 residues. J was trimmed by 5 bases and V by 2 bases; bases with no gene match: 3. CDR1 is SGHRS and CDR2 is YFSETQ in the germline V gene. The CDR3, as DNA: TGCGCCAGCAGCTTAACTAGCGGGAAAACCGGGGAGCTGTTTTTT. Amino acids: CASSLTSGKTGELFF. Filled out from reference TRBV5-1 and TRBJ2-2, the complete variable domain reads KAGVTQTPRYLIKTRGQQVTLSCSPISGHRSVSWYQQTPGQGLQFLFEYFSETQRNKGNFPGRFSGRQFSNSRSEMNVSTLELGDSALYLCASSLTSGKTGELFFGEGSRLTVL.

V gene TRBV5-1 combines with J gene TRBJ2-1; 8 bases map to TRBD2. Germline V CDR1 and CDR2: SGHRS, YFSETQ. CDR3 length: 17 amino acids. With 6 bases clipped from V and 0 bases from J, the junction kept 11 bases outside the gene matches. The CDR3 sequence: CASKASGPVSSYNEQFF. As DNA, the CDR3 is TGCGCCAGCAAGGCTAGCGGGCCAGTGAGCTCCTACAATGAGCAGTTCTTC. The full variable domain, its missing parts supplied by reference TRBV5-1 and TRBJ2-1, is KAGVTQTPRYLIKTRGQQVTLSCSPISGHRSVSWYQQTPGQGLQFLFEYFSETQRNKGNFPGRFSGRQFSNSRSEMNVSTLELGDSALYLCASKASGPVSSYNEQFFGPGTRLTVL.

The chain couples TRBV11-2 to TRBJ2-7; D gene unclear. This CDR3 region has 11 residues. Germline V gene lookup returns CDR1 SGHAT and CDR2 FQNNGV. Deletions cut 6 bases from V and 4 bases from J, with 7 bases between. As DNA, the CDR3 is TGTGCCAGCAGAATCGGTTACGAGCAGTACTTC. It codes for CASRIGYEQYF.

There are a few counts of this clone. This chain joins TRBV6-5 and TRBJ1-2, with no clear D. CDR1 is MNHEY and CDR2 is SVGAGI in the germline V gene. The CDR3 has 12 amino acids. Trimming shortened V by 8 bases and J by 4 bases, and 11 bases separated the two germline ends. The CDR3 DNA is TGTGCCAGCGGAACACGGACCTATGGCTACACCTTC. This sequence encodes CASGTRTYGYTF.

The rearrangement uses TRBV7-8 and TRBJ2-3; either TRBD1 or TRBD2 may supply D (5 bases each). V shed 5 bases and J shed 4 bases, with 13 bases lying between them. CDR1 is SGHVS, CDR2 FQNEAQ, per germline. The CDR3 runs to 14 residues. The CDR3 DNA is TGTGCCAGCAGCCGGGACGGGGCGTCAGATACGCAGTATTTT. Its translation: CASSRDGASDTQYF.

The rearrangement joins TRBV18 to TRBJ1-4; a possible D gene is TRBD1 (6 bases). The CDR3 is 15 residues long. Trimming shortened V by 2 bases and J by 7 bases, and 14 bases separated the two germline ends. Germline loops: CDR1 KGHSH, CDR2 LQKENI. CDR3 residues: CASSPYRELGEKLFF. The CDR3 coding sequence is TGTGCCAGCTCACCATACAGGGAGTTAGGTGAAAAACTGTTTTTT.

This chain uses TRBV7-9 with TRBJ2-2; no definite D call. Trimming stripped 7 bases from V and 7 bases from J, with 16 bases between. Germline V CDR1 and CDR2: SEHNR, FQNEAQ (reference sequence). The CDR3 sequence is 14 residues long. Written as DNA, the CDR3 is TGTGCCAGCACAAGCTTATTTTCAGGCGGGGAGCTGTTTTTT. Protein: CASTSLFSGGELFF.

This chain uses TRBV4-2 with TRBJ2-5; the match to TRBD2 covers 7 bases. V trimming: 1 base; J trimming: 0 bases; junction bases outside the gene matches: 8. This CDR3 contains 17 residues. Per germline, CDR1 LGHNA and CDR2 YNFKEQ. The CDR3 DNA reads as TGTGCCAGCAGCCAAGTATCCGCGGGAGAGGACCAAGAGACCCAGTACTTC. As protein: CASSQVSAGEDQETQYF.

V and J are TRBV5-1 and TRBJ2-2; possible D gene TRBD1, 6 bases. The germline gives CDR1 SGHRS, CDR2 YFSETQ. CDR3 size: 13 residues. Trimming pared 4 bases from V and 6 bases from J, leaving 10 bases between. This CDR3 reads CASSEQGSGELFF. As DNA, the CDR3 is TGCGCCAGCAGCGAACAGGGTTCCGGGGAGCTGTTTTTT.

The V and J genes are TRBV5-4 and TRBJ2-1, with a weak D call TRBD2 (6 bases). The CDR3 runs 13 residues. V dropped 0 bases and J dropped 8 bases, with 9 bases sitting between them. The germline V gene has CDR1 SGHNT and CDR2 YYREEE (reference sequence). The DNA of the CDR3 is TGTGCCAGCAGCTTGGATGGAGGGCATGAGCAGTTCTTC. This gives the protein CASSLDGGHEQFF.

This clone showed up just once. The J gene is TRBJ2-6, the V gene TRBV12-5, with D perhaps TRBD1 (5 bases). Trimming left V 5 bases short and J 5 bases short, with 19 bases between. The germline gives CDR1 LGHNT, CDR2 FRNRAP. The CDR3 consists of 17 residues. The CDR3: CASGKEAGQSRANVLTF. As DNA, the CDR3 is TGTGCTAGTGGTAAAGAAGCAGGACAAAGTCGGGCCAACGTCCTGACTTTC. Looking up the rest from reference TRBV12-5 and TRBJ2-6 gives the full variable domain: DARVTQTPRHKVTEMGQEVTMRCQPILGHNTVFWYRQTMMQGLELLAYFRNRAPLDDSGMPKDRFSAEMPDATLATLKIQPSEPRDSAVYFCASGKEAGQSRANVLTFGAGSRLTVL.

The CDR3 protein is CASSFGQGIETQYF. The DNA of the CDR3 is TGTGCCAGCAGCTTTGGGCAGGGGATAGAGACCCAGTACTTC. The rearrangement links TRBV7-9 to TRBJ2-5; weak D call: TRBD1 (6 bases). The CDR3 length is 14 residues. CDR1 is SEHNR and CDR2 is FQNEAQ in the germline V gene (reference sequence). Trimming stripped 3 bases from V and 4 bases from J, with 12 bases between.

This rearrangement joins TRBV4-2 to TRBJ2-3, with 12 nucleotides matching TRBD2. Unmatched junction bases numbered 7, after V lost 8 bases and J lost 1 base. The CDR3 loop spans 16 amino acids. Germline loops: CDR1 LGHNA, CDR2 YNFKEQ. CDR3 nucleotides: TGTGCCAGCGGGCTGACTAGCGGGAGCGGCACAGATACGCAGTATTTT. Translated: CASGLTSGSGTDTQYF.

This clone was recorded only once. The chain couples TRBV27 to TRBJ2-1; D is unresolved. V was trimmed by 4 bases and J by 2 bases, leaving 6 bases between them. Per the germline V gene, CDR1 is MNHEY and CDR2 is SMNVEV (reference sequence). The CDR3 sequence is 13 residues long. CDR3 DNA: TGTGCCAGCAGTTCCGGGCCCTACAATGAGCAGTTCTTC. Protein sequence: CASSSGPYNEQFF.

This clone was seen only a few times. The V and J genes are TRBV20-1 and TRBJ1-1, with D unclear. V lost 3 bases to trimming and J lost 6 bases, with 8 bases between them. CDR1 and CDR2 (germline): DFQATT, SNEGSKA (reference sequence). The CDR3 is 11 residues long. In nucleotides, the CDR3 is TGCAGTGCTAGCCCGGCACCTGAAGCTTTCTTT. Protein product: CSASPAPEAFF.

This chain joins TRBV28 and TRBJ1-1, with TRBD1 identical over 8 bases. Trimming removed 4 bases from V and 5 bases from J; junction bases left unmatched: 3. The germline gives CDR1 MDHEN, CDR2 SYDVKM. The CDR3 extends over 13 amino acids. As DNA, the CDR3 is TGTGCCAGCAGTTCAGGGGGCAGGACTGAAGCTTTCTTT. It specifies CASSSGGRTEAFF.